Here is one TCR beta chain with its context. The sample originates from a study of T-cell reconstitution after alpha-beta-depleted transplantation in children. Researchers prepared the TCRbeta library using unique molecular identifiers, the study reports. Each CDR3 protein gets one entry after TCRdb re-called the PCR reads with MiXCR. The sample lists some 500,000 distinct CDR3 sequences, approximately 20% occurring once. With 0 bases removed from V and 7 bases from J, the gap between germline ends came to 19 bases. Germline CDR1 and CDR2: MGHRA and YSYEKL. The CDR3 length is 18 residues. The genes are TRBV4-1 and TRBJ1-6; D gene ambiguous. The TCR was taken from a human donor who donated a stem cell graft to a child with acute lymphoblastic leukemia. Source: PBMCs from the stem cell graft donor, taken from the stem cell graft. This CDR3 reads CASSQEVPQSWANSPLHF. Here the CDR3 DNA reads TGCGCCAGCAGCCAAGAGGTACCGCAATCCTGGGCCAATTCACCCCTCCACTTT.